These 12 T cell receptor beta chains were all obtained from the same sample, sequenced in a study of blood T cell repertoires in COVID-19. TCRdb's copy holds only in-frame clones and misses some; the assay was immunoSEQ multiplex PCR. This sample has hundreds of thousands of clones, with nearly 90% found just once. Input material: PBMCs or T cells enriched from blood (not recorded which). The origin of the receptors is a woman aged 18 to 35 with acute COVID-19.

This sequence joins TRBV21-1 and TRBJ2-7; TRBD1 is the table's D call and was not checked against the DNA. TRBV21-1 counts as a pseudogene. This CDR3 contains 15 residues. The CDR3: CASSKGGQGDYEQYF. In DNA form, the CDR3 reads TGTGCCAGCAGCAAGGGGGGACAGGGGGACTACGAGCAGTACTTC.

The chain joins TRBV7-3 to TRBJ2-1; 7 bases line up with TRBD2. Germline V gene sequence: CDR1 SGHTA, CDR2 FQGTGA. The CDR3 totals 21 residues. J was trimmed by 0 bases and V by 4 bases; bases with no gene match: 21. The CDR3 coding sequence is TGTGCCAGCAGCTCAGGCCTTGGGCCTAGCGGCTTTACGAGCTCCTACAATGAGCAGTTCTTC. Its translation: CASSSGLGPSGFTSSYNEQFF.

V gene TRBV28 combines with J gene TRBJ1-1; TRBD1 is a possible D gene (6 bases). The V gene lost 7 bases and the J gene lost 3 bases, with 24 bases spanning the gap. Looked up from germline, CDR1 is MDHEN and CDR2 is SYDVKM. The CDR3 runs 17 residues. This chain's CDR3 is CASKVDIGGLSDTEAFF. CDR3 nucleotide sequence: TGTGCCAGCAAGGTCGATATCGGGGGGCTGTCGGACACTGAAGCTTTCTTT.

In DNA form, the CDR3 reads TGTGCCAGCAGTGAAGGGCCCAGAGGGTCCTCCTACGAGCAGTACTTC. Amino acid sequence: CASSEGPRGSSYEQYF. This sequence joins TRBV6-1 and TRBJ2-7; weak D call: TRBD2 (5 bases). Trimming took 1 base from V and 0 from J, leaving 13 bases between them. Germline V gene sequence: CDR1 MNHNS, CDR2 SASEGT. The CDR3 is made up of 16 amino acids.

CDR3 region: CASSVGHQAQETQYF. As DNA, the CDR3 is TGTGCCAGCAGCGTAGGACACCAGGCCCAAGAGACCCAGTACTTC. The gene calls are TRBV9 and TRBJ2-5; no clear D gene. The V end lost 0 bases, the J end lost 1 base, and 10 bases lay between the germline ends. The CDR3 length is 15 residues. The germline V gene has CDR1 SGDLS and CDR2 YYNGEE.

The rearrangement joins TRBV11-2 to TRBJ2-1; 9 bases align to TRBD2. The germline V gene has CDR1 SGHAT and CDR2 FQNNGV. V gave up 7 bases and J gave up 4 bases; unmatched junction bases: 5. The CDR3 is 14 amino acids. CDR3 sequence (DNA): TGTGCCAGCACTCTCGCGGGAGGGTACAATGAGCAGTTCTTC. Encoded protein: CASTLAGGYNEQFF.

The chain links TRBV2 to TRBJ1-5; 7 bases agree with TRBD1. Germline trimming cut 0 bases from V and 3 bases from J; bases unmatched to any gene: 5. The CDR3 has 16 residues. Germline V gene data show CDR1 as SNHLY and CDR2 as FYNNEI. CDR3: CASSEATGPNNQPQHF. DNA for the CDR3: TGTGCCAGCAGTGAAGCGACAGGGCCCAACAATCAGCCCCAGCATTTT.

The chain links TRBV6-5 to TRBJ1-6, with a possible D match to TRBD1 (6 bases). The CDR3 loop spans 14 amino acids. Between the trimmed V and J ends, which lost 6 bases and 10 bases, there was a span of 16 bases. Per germline, CDR1 MNHEY and CDR2 SVGAGI. CDR3 loop: CASRPTGIKSPLHF. The CDR3, as DNA: TGTGCCAGCAGACCAACAGGGATCAAATCACCCCTCCACTTT.

The V gene is TRBV5-6, the J gene TRBJ1-2, with 8 bases identical to TRBD1. The CDR3 has 14 amino acids. The V and J ends lost 5 bases and 0 bases, in that order; junction bases with no gene match: 3. Germline V CDR1 and CDR2: SGHDT, YYEEEE. Written as DNA, the CDR3 is TGTGCCAGCAGACCGACAGGGGCTAACTATGGCTACACCTTC. Its protein is CASRPTGANYGYTF.

The rearrangement uses TRBV5-1 and TRBJ1-2; 9 nucleotides match TRBD1. The CDR3 consists of 14 residues. V lost 2 bases to trimming and J lost 8 bases; unmatched junction nucleotides: 7. Germline CDR1 and CDR2: SGHRS and YFSETQ. In DNA form, the CDR3 reads TGCGCCAGCAGCTTTATAACAGGGGGCGAGGGCTACACCTTC. It is translated as CASSFITGGEGYTF.

This rearrangement joins TRBV27 to TRBJ1-5; TRBD1 matches at 10 bases. Germline loops: CDR1 MNHEY, CDR2 SMNVEV (reference sequence). The CDR3 is 18 residues long. V lost 6 bases, J lost 0 bases, and 11 bases stayed unmatched. This CDR3 is CASSQGQGVPYSNQPQHF. The DNA for the CDR3 is TGTGCCAGCAGCCAAGGACAGGGGGTCCCGTATAGCAATCAGCCCCAGCATTTT.

Worth noting for this clone: One junction end does not reproduce the germline sequence, and a read error may be involved. The chain carries TRBV7-7 and TRBJ2-5; 7 positions match TRBD2. The germline V gene encodes CDR1 SSHAT and CDR2 FNYEAQ (reference sequence). CDR3 length: 16 amino acids. The CDR3 nucleotides read TGTGCTAGCAGCCCCCCTGGGGGGGGGAGTACTGAGACCCAGTACTTC. This gives the protein CASSPPGGGSTETQYF.